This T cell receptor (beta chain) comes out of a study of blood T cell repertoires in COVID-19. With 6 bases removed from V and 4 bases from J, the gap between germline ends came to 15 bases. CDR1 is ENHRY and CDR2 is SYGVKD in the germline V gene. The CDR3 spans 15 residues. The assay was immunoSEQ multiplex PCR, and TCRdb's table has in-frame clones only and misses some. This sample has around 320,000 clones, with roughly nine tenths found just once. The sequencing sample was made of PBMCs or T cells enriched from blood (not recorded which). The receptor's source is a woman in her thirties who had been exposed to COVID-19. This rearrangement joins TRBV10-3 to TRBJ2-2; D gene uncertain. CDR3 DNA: TGTGCCATCAGAGAAACCAGAAGAAGCACCGGGGAGCTGTTTTTT. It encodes CAIRETRRSTGELFF.